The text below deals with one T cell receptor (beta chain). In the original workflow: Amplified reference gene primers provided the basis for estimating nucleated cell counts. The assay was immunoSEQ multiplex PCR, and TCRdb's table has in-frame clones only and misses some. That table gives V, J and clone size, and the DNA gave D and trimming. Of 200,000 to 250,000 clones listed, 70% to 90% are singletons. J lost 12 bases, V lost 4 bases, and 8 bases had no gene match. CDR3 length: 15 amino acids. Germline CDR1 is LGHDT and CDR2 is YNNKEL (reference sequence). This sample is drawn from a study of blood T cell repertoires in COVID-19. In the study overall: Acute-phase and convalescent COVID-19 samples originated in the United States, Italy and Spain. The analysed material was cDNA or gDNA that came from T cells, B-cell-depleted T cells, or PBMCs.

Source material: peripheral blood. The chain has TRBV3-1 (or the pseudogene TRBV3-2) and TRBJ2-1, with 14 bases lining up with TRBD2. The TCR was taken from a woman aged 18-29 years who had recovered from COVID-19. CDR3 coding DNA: TGTGCCAGCAGCCTGGGACTAGCGGGAGTCAGGGTGCAGTTCTTC. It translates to CASSLGLAGVRVQFF.